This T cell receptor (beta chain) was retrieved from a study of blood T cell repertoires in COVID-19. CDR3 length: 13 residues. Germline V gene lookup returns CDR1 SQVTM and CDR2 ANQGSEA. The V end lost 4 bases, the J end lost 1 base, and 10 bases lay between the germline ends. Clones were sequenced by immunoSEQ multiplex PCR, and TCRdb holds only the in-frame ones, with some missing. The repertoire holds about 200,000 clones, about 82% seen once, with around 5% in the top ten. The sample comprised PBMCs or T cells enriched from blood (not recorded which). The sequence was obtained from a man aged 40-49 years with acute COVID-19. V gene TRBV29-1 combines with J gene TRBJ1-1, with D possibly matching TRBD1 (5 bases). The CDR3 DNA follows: TGCAGCGTTGTAGGGAGGGGGAACACTGAAGCTTTCTTT. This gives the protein CSVVGRGNTEAFF.